This T cell receptor (beta chain) is drawn from a study of T cells in Graves' hyperthyroidism and ophthalmopathy. This clonotype came up many times. What was amplified from RNA transcripts were TCR beta CDR3 regions. A set of HTBI primers served as the primers for a first-round RT-PCR of the TCR CDR3. A single record per CDR3 protein comes from TCRdb applying MiXCR to the multiplex PCR reads. The sample includes about 620,000 distinct CDR3 sequences, roughly 17% of them seen just once. Germline trimming cut 5 bases from V and 7 bases from J; bases unmatched to any gene: 3. The germline gives CDR1 SGHVS, CDR2 FQNEAQ. The CDR3 consists of 14 residues.

The sample comprised blood. V gene TRBV7-8 combines with J gene TRBJ2-2; 11 positions agree with TRBD2. The receptor's source is a woman aged 25 to 45 with Graves' hyperthyroidism. Written as DNA, the CDR3 is TGTGCCAGCAGCGGGACTAGCGGTGACGGGGAGCTGTTTTTT. Translated, it gives CASSGTSGDGELFF.